The entry below describes one TCR beta chain. From germline, CDR1 is LGHDT and CDR2 YNNKEL (reference sequence). The CDR3 has 14 amino acids. V shed 4 bases and J 8 bases; nucleotides not matched to a gene: 4. This specimen comes from a study of blood T cell repertoires in COVID-19. Followed longitudinally, the Seattle patients had been enrolled during active infection. Sequencing used immunoSEQ multiplex PCR; TCRdb keeps in-frame clones, though not all of them. Of about 180,000 clones in the sample, just under 90% were seen once. The chain is built from TRBV3-1 (or the pseudogene TRBV3-2) and TRBJ2-2; TRBD1 matches 10 bases. Material: peripheral blood. This TCR was sampled from a woman in her 70s with COVID-19, enrolled during active disease. The chain's CDR3 is CASSPTGGSGELFF. The CDR3 nucleotides are TGTGCCAGCAGCCCGACAGGGGGCAGTGGGGAGCTGTTTTTT.